This T cell receptor beta chain came from a study of T cells in Graves' hyperthyroidism and ophthalmopathy. Study in general: Blood was drawn when the patient was first diagnosed and still untreated. Study results and caveats: In the blood, most expanded thyroid clonotypes above 0.001 appeared as well. Classification by a 13 V-J model distinguished ophthalmopathy from stable hyperthyroidism.

Exclusion criteria comprised uncontrolled infection, other autoimmune disease, pregnancy or lactation. V dropped 0 bases and J dropped 7 bases, with 7 bases sitting between them. The CDR3 has 14 residues. CDR1 and CDR2 (germline): MNHNS, SASEGT. Turning to this clonotype: Its target is not known.

The TCR beta CDR3 regions underwent amplification using RNA transcripts as the source. The TCR CDR3 was amplified in a first-round RT-PCR using the HTBI primer set. Each CDR3 protein gets one entry after TCRdb re-called the multiplex PCR reads with MiXCR. The table has under 800,000 distinct CDR3 sequences, about 14% seen once. The V call is TRBV6-1, the J call TRBJ1-6; D unclear. The TCR comes from a woman in her late teens or twenties with Graves' hyperthyroidism. The sample taken for sequencing was blood. The CDR3 reads CASSEALVNSPLHF. In DNA, the CDR3 is TGTGCCAGCAGTGAAGCGCTTGTGAATTCACCCCTCCACTTT.